Sequencing of this T cell receptor beta chain was carried out in a study of CD8 T cells in ankylosing spondylitis listed by TCRdb under 2017. About the investigation overall: The study profiled T cell receptor beta repertoires in healthy donors and ankylosing spondylitis patients to find disease-linked TCR variants. The full study cohort was made up of 20 to 25 ankylosing spondylitis patients and fewer than 120 healthy donors. Samples of peripheral blood were taken, and for ankylosing spondylitis patients, synovial fluid was collected as well.

Study-level results and caveats: Some motif variants had previously been reported in the synovial fluid and blood of reactive arthritis patients, which suggests shared mechanisms of disease initiation. A CD8+ phenotype was shown by the disease-linked clones, which were found at relatively low frequencies in peripheral blood. Significant enrichment of the disease-linked clones was reported in matched synovial fluid samples from ankylosing spondylitis patients. Blood from ankylosing spondylitis patients appeared to be characterized by a TCR beta motif composed of about 8 highly homologous amino acid variants.

The CDR3, from cysteine to phenylalanine, totals 14 residues. Of all the DNA, just the CDR3 is kept, 42 bases in frame from base 1. V loses 1 base, J loses 8 bases, and the germline ends lie 12 bases apart. The germline V gene provides CDR1 SGHRS and CDR2 YFSETQ. Synovial fluid samples were matched to blood samples from the same ankylosing spondylitis patients. Sequencing used an Illumina HiSeq 2500. Quantitative 5'-RACE with molecular barcodes was used to prepare TCR beta libraries. In the paper's pipeline: To identify disease-linked TCR variants, a new computational method was used, one built on a probabilistic model of VDJ rearrangement. In-frame beta chains were kept once TCRdb had trimmed the public reads at Q25 with fastp and called clones with MiXCR. Each CDR3 protein gets just one entry, which takes the most common genes and DNA from the rows behind it. The V and J calls and clone size are TCRdb's, not the authors'. The sample table shows about 150,000 distinct CDR3 sequences, and under 35% are seen once. The top ten clonotypes cover approximately 5.9% of the sample.

Only a few counts were recorded for this clonotype. Its antigen is unknown. The input lacks base qualities; no much larger clone sits a single base away. The material sequenced was synovial fluid, either unsorted or a sorted T cell fraction (not recorded which). The chain is assembled from TRBV5-1 and TRBJ1-4; the D segment cannot be called with confidence. This receptor was taken from a male donor with ankylosing spondylitis. The nucleotide sequence reads TGCGCCAGCAGCTTGATGGGGAAGGAGGAAAAACTGTTTTTT. Its protein reads: CASSLMGKEEKLFF.